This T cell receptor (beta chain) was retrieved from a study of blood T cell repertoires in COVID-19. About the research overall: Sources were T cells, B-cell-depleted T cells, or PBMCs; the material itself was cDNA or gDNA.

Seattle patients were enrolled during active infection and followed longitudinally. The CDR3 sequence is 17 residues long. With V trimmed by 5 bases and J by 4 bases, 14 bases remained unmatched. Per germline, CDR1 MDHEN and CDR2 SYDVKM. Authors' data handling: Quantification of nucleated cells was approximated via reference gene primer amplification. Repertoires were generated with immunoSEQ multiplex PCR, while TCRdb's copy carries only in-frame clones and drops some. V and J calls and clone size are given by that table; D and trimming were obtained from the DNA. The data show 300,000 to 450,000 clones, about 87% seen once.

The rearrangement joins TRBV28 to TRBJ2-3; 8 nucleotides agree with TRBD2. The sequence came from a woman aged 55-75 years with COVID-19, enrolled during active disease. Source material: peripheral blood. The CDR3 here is CASSLGRTSSVADTQYF. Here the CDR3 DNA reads TGTGCCAGCAGTCTAGGCCGGACTAGCAGTGTGGCAGATACGCAGTATTTT.